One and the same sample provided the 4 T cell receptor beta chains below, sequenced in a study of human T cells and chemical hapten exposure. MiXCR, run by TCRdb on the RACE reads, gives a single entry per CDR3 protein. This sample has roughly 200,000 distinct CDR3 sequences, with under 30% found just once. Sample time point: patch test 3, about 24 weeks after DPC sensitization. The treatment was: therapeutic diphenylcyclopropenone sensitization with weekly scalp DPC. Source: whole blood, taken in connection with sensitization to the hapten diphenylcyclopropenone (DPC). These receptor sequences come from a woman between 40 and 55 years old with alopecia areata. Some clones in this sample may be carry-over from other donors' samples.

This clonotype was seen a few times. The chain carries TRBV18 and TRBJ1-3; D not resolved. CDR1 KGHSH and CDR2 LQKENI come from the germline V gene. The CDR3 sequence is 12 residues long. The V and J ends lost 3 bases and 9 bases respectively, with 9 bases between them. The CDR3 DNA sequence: TGTGCCAGCTCACCGGGAACGGGCACCATATATTTT. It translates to CASSPGTGTIYF.

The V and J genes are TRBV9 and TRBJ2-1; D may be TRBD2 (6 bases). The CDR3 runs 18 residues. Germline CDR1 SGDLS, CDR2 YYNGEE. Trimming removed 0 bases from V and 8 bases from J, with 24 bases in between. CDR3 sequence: CASSVGILATVFKDEQFF. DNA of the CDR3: TGTGCCAGCAGCGTAGGGATCCTAGCGACCGTCTTTAAGGATGAGCAGTTCTTC.

In DNA form, the CDR3 reads TGTGCCAGCCGTATTCCGGGACGAAACGAGCAGTTCTTC. The encoded protein is CASRIPGRNEQFF. The chain combines TRBV6-5 with TRBJ2-1; D could derive from TRBD1 or TRBD2 (5 bases each). Germline V gives CDR1 MNHEY, CDR2 SVGAGI. The V gene lost 8 bases and the J gene lost 10 bases, with 18 bases spanning the gap. This CDR3 is built from 13 residues.

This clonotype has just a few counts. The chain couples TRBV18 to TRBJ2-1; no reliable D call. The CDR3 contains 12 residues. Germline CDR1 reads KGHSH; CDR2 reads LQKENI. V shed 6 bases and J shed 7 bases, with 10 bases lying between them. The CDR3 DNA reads TGTGCCAGCTCGATCATAGTAAATGAGCAGTTCTTC. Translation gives CASSIIVNEQFF.